This T cell receptor beta chain was recovered during a study of control samples from healthy donors and cancer patients. TCRdb's table, derived via immunoSEQ multiplex PCR, lists solely in-frame clones and lacks some. This table has under 100,000 clones, roughly nine tenths appearing once. The J segment lost 3 bases and the V segment lost 1 base, leaving 3 bases of the junction unmatched. This CDR3 has 16 amino acids. Germline CDR1 and CDR2: SGHDT and YYEEEE. The chain has TRBV5-6 and TRBJ2-2; 10 bases fit TRBD2. The specimen sequenced was PBMCs. The clonotype was recovered from a woman in her 50s with colorectal cancer. CDR3 residues: CASSLIAGGHTGELFF. CDR3 DNA: TGTGCCAGCAGCTTGATAGCGGGGGGCCACACCGGGGAGCTGTTTTTT.